This TCR beta chain was recorded in a study of blood T cell repertoires in COVID-19. Produced via immunoSEQ multiplex PCR; TCRdb's table is partial and in-frame only. Among 150,000 to 200,000 clones listed, 80% to 90% were seen once. The germline V gene has CDR1 SGHNT and CDR2 YYREEE (reference sequence). V trimming: 4 bases; J trimming: 6 bases; junction bases outside the gene matches: 8. The CDR3 length is 15 residues. The clonotype comes from a man younger than 30 with active or convalescent COVID-19. Sequencing was carried out using peripheral blood. The V call is TRBV5-4, the J call TRBJ2-2; 8 nucleotides line up with TRBD2. The CDR3 DNA reads as TGTGCCAGCAGCGCCCGGGGGGGGCTCGCCGGGGAGCTGTTTTTT. This codes for CASSARGGLAGELFF.